The clone carrying this T cell receptor (beta chain) was seen more than once but under ten times. Its antigen remains unknown. Next came a second PCR, run for about 7 to 12 cycles, which used a sample-barcoded 5' primer along with a J-beta primer mix. Each TCR beta cDNA got a 12-nucleotide random molecular identifier. TCRdb reprocessed the 5' RACE reads via MiXCR and lists one record per CDR3 protein. Seen here are 600,000 to 1,000,000 distinct CDR3 sequences, roughly 60% observed once, and the top ten hold over 20%. CDR1 LGHNA and CDR2 YSLEER come from the germline V gene. Trimming stripped 0 bases from V and 5 bases from J, with 13 bases between. The CDR3 is made up of 15 amino acids. This sample stems from a study of blood T cells in healthy people across ages. General study points: Naive CD4+ cell counts and diversity both ran higher in long-lived than in aged donors. Reliance upon unsorted PBMCs precluded definitive naive versus antigen-experienced comparison.

Healthy Caucasian individuals from Russia aged about 6 to 100 were enrolled as donors. Material for sequencing was blood. The chain couples TRBV4-3 to TRBJ1-1; D is unclear. The TCR originated in a young man in good health. CDR3 region: CASSQDFDFGTEAFF. The CDR3 nucleotides are TGCGCCAGCAGCCAAGATTTTGATTTTGGGACTGAAGCTTTCTTT.